This T cell receptor (beta chain) was captured by sequencing in a study of CXCR3-negative and CXCR3-positive naive CD8 T cells. Study details: Summed over all libraries, TRB reads came to around 130 million, with about 1.5 +/- 0.3 million per library. General study findings and limits: Whereas memory cells differed, naive CXCR3-negative and CXCR3-positive cells shared similar TRBV-TRBJ usage. Hydrophobicity was higher for TRB CDR3s found in CXCR3-positive naive cells than in CXCR3-negative naive cells. For memory CD8+ cells diversity was much lower, but both naive subsets had comparably high diversity. Cryopreserved cells partially lost CXCR3 expression, and fresh PBMCs were used in most assays.

CDR1 is MGHRA, CDR2 YSYEKL, per germline. The CDR3 contains 16 residues. Regarding this clonotype: Its cognate antigen is unknown.

The authors prepared UMI-labeled TRB cDNA libraries by 5' RACE. Reanalyzing the 5' RACE reads, TCRdb keeps one entry per CDR3 protein, without DNA. The sample shows approximately 88,000 distinct CDR3 sequences, and 0.53% sits with its ten largest clones. The sequencing input was naive CXCR3+ CD8+ T cells from blood. Subset given: CD45RO-CCR7+CD27+CD95- naive CD8+ T cells expressing CXCR3 (TNR3+). This receptor was identified in a human donor in good health. Some clones in this sample may be carry-over from other donors' samples. The chain uses TRBV4-1 and TRBJ1-6. The CDR3 is CASSQESPSYNSPLHF.